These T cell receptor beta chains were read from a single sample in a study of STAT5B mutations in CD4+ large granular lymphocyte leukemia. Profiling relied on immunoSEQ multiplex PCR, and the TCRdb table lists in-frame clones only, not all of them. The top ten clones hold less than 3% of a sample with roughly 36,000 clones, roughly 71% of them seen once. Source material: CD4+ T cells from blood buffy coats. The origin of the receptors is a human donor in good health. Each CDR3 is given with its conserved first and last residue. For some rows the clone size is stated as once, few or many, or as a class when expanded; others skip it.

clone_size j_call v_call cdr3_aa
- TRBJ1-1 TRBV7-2 CASSLYTVNTEAFF
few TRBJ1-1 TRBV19 CASSGRVRLTEAFF
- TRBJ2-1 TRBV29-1 CSVGDRLNEQFF
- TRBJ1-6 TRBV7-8 CASSGSRFRSYNSPLHF
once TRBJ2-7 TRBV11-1 CASSLTDGGAYEQYF
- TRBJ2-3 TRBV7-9 CASSLRAQATDTQYF
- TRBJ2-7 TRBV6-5 CASRRHDRPYEQYF
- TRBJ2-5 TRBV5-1 CASKPGGVYQETQYF
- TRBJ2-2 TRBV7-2 CASSLRAGRGTGELFF
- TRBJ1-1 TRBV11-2 CASSLVFGNTEAFF
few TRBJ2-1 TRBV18 CASSLGQGGDEQFF
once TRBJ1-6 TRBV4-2 CASSQDLGGRYNSPLHF
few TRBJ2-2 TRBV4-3 CASSPSEGLITGELFF
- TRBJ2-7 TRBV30 CAWNSGASYEQYF
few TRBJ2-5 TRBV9 CASSVGGTSTGETQYF
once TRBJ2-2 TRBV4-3 CASSRLSGGELFF
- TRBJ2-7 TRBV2 CASGIAGSGEQYF
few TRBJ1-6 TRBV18 CASSPRGGQDLSGLHF
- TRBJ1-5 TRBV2 CASSSQGMDNQPQHF
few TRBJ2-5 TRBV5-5 CASSLAGSVETQYF
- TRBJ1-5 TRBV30 CAWSGAGNQPQHF
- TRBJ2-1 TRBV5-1 CASSLRASYNEQFF
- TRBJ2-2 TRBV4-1 CASSQDTRDTGELFF
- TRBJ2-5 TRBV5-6 CASSLSLETQYF
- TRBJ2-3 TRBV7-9 CASSLLTGLASTDTQYF
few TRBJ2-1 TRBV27 CASSLSWGVEQFF
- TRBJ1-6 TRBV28 CASSSVTGGNSPLHF
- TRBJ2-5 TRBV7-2 CASSAGGAGWTQYF
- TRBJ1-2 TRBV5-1 CASSPGQTVGYGYTF
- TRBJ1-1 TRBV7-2 CASSFRGRDTEAFF
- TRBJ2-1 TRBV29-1 CSVKGTPSYNEQFF
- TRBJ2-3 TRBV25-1 CASSDFSGGRADTQYF
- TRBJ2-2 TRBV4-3 CASSQLYSGTGELFF
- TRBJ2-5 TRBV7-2 CASSYLAGGETQYF
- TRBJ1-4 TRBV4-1 CASTLQWGQRNEKLFF
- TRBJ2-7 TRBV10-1 CASSERLAGESYEQYF
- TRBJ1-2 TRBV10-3 CAISEFDRGYTF
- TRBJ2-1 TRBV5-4 CASSPRDGGGNEQFF
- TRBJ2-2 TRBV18 CASSPLTVTNTGELFF
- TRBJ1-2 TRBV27 CASRGGQDLYGYTF